The entry below gives a single TCR beta chain sequence along with its context. Its antigen is as yet unknown. Assay used: immunoSEQ multiplex PCR; TCRdb lists only in-frame clones, some missing. The sample shows about 680,000 clones, 89% of them seen only once. The CDR3 runs 14 residues. With 8 bases removed from V and 0 bases from J, the gap between germline ends came to 11 bases. Germline values: CDR1 MDHEN, CDR2 SYDVKM. Treatment given: some 20 received Ad26.COV2.S at low or high dose, single or two shots; 5 received placebo; per-sample allocation not given. Specimens were obtained on day 63 following the first vaccine or placebo injection. This record belongs to a study of Ad26.COV2.S vaccination and SARS-CoV-2 variants. Whole-study results and caveats: Researchers cautioned that TCR breadth and depth analyses may have underestimated total T cell responses.

The V gene is TRBV28, the J gene TRBJ1-5; D might be TRBD1 (6 bases). The receptor comes from a person aged 18-65 years who received the Ad26.COV2.S COVID-19 vaccine or a placebo. Sequencing was performed on peripheral blood, taken in a trial of Ad26.COV2.S vaccine versus placebo. CDR3 nucleotides: TGTGCCAGCCTGACAGGTGGTAGCAATCAGCCCCAGCATTTT. Translating it yields CASLTGGSNQPQHF.